This T cell receptor (beta chain) was recorded in a study of cytomegalovirus exposure and HLA in healthy donors. Study-wide context: Of the donors genotyped, several hundred in all, around 76% fell in the Caucasian-associated ancestry cluster. Overall study findings and caveats: Other equally common chains were less clonally expanded than HLA-associated TCR beta chains, a later analysis showed. TRBV6-2, TRBV6-3 and some other V segments were unresolvable in 87-base-pair reads.

The PCR ran on 60 Vbeta and 13 Jbeta primers. TCRdb's table, derived via immunoSEQ multiplex PCR, lists solely in-frame clones and lacks some. The table records around 180,000 clones, approximately 78% of them present only once. CDR3 size: 15 residues. Germline CDR1 reads SGHNT; CDR2 reads YYREEE (reference sequence). J gave up 0 bases and V 2 bases, and 4 bases lay outside the gene matches. As regards this clone: Its matching antigen is unknown.

Every donor was a healthy person donating bone marrow. Material for sequencing was PBMCs. The genes are TRBV5-4 and TRBJ2-7; 8 bases fit TRBD1. The source is a male donor in good health and CMV-seronegative. The CDR3 protein is CASSFPGQDSYEQYF. For the CDR3, the DNA is TGTGCCAGCAGCTTCCCGGGACAGGACTCCTACGAGCAGTACTTC.